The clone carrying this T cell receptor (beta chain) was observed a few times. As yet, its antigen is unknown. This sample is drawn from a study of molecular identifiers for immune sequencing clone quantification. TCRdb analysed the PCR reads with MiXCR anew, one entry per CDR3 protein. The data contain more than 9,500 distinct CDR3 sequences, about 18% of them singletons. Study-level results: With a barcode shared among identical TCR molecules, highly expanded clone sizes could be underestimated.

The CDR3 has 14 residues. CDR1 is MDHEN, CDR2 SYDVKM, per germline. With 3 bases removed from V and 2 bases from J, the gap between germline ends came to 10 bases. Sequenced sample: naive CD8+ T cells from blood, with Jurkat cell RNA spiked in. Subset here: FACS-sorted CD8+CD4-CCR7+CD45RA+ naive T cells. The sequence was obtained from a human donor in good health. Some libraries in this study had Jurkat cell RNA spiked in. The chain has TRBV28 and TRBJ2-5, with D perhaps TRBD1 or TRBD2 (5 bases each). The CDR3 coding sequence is TGTGCCAGCAGTTTCAGGGACCTACAAGAGACCCAGTACTTC. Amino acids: CASSFRDLQETQYF.